The clone carrying this TCR beta chain was recorded only once. These data are taken from a study of T cells after somatic rescue of genetic block. The CDR3 spans 12 residues. Germline-derived CDR1 and CDR2 are SGHVS and FNYEAQ. The V end lost 5 bases, the J end lost 6 bases, and 11 bases lay between the germline ends. The data were produced by immunoSEQ multiplex PCR, yet TCRdb's version contains in-frame clones alone and is incomplete. In the table there are 9,500 to 14,000 clones, approximately 81% of which are singletons. The rearrangement uses TRBV7-6 and TRBJ2-7, with no clear D. The specimen sequenced was peripheral blood mononuclear cells (PBMCs). The sequence came from a boy between 10 and 17 years old. The CDR3, as DNA: TGTGCCAGCAGCCTAACTGGGTCCGAGCAGTACTTC. Translated: CASSLTGSEQYF.